Each of the 28 T cell receptor beta chains below was sequenced from the same sample in a study of shared T cell receptors in the human thymus. TCRdb's table, derived via immunoSEQ multiplex PCR, lists solely in-frame clones and lacks some. The sample comprises 500,000 to 550,000 clones, approximately 80% of which are singletons, and roughly 0.013% rests with the top ten. The sample was also linked to a second study, of human thymus T cells.

Sample: thymocytes. The receptors derive from a boy in the first two years of life with a congenital heart defect.

This rearrangement joins TRBV29-1 to TRBJ2-3, with D possibly matching TRBD2 (5 bases). Germline CDR1 and CDR2: SQVTM and ANQGSEA. The V end lost 4 bases, the J end lost 1 base, and 12 bases lay between the germline ends. The CDR3 loop spans 14 amino acids. CDR3 nucleotides: TGCAGCGTTGCGAGCGGACGGGGCACAGATACGCAGTATTTT. This codes for CSVASGRGTDTQYF.

The rearrangement links TRBV5-5 to TRBJ2-7; 8 bases match TRBD2. With 4 bases clipped from V and 3 bases from J, the junction kept 24 bases outside the gene matches. The CDR3 is 20 amino acids. Germline V gene data show CDR1 as SGHKS and CDR2 as YYEKEE (reference sequence). The CDR3: CASSPQGLAGKREGHYEQYF. The CDR3 DNA is TGTGCCAGCAGCCCTCAGGGATTAGCCGGTAAACGGGAGGGCCACTACGAGCAGTACTTC. Together with reference TRBV5-5 and TRBJ2-7, the CDR3 gives the full variable domain: DAGVTQSPTHLIKTRGQQVTLRCSPISGHKSVSWYQQVLGQGPQFIFQYYEKEERGRGNFPDRFSARQFPNYSSELNVNALLLGDSALYLCASSPQGLAGKREGHYEQYFGPGTRLTVT.

CDR3 sequence (DNA): TGTGCCAGCAGCCAAGATCACCGGGGTAAAGCAGATACGCAGTATTTT. Protein: CASSQDHRGKADTQYF. The rearrangement links TRBV14 to TRBJ2-3; D may be TRBD2 (5 bases). Trimming stripped 0 bases from V and 4 bases from J, with 14 bases between. Looked up from germline, CDR1 is SGHDN and CDR2 is FVKESK. There are 16 residues in the CDR3.

V is TRBV28 and J is TRBJ2-1, with 15 bases fitting TRBD2. The V gene's germline CDR1 is MDHEN and CDR2 SYDVKM. The CDR3 is 17 amino acids. The V and J ends lost 5 bases and 9 bases, in that order; junction bases with no gene match: 11. The CDR3 coding sequence is TGTGCCAGCAGTATTGGACTAGCGGGAGGGCAATGGGTTGAGCAGTTCTTC. This gives the protein CASSIGLAGGQWVEQFF.

V is TRBV5-4 and J is TRBJ2-1, with TRBD1 matching over 7 bases. Germline CDR1 is SGHNT and CDR2 is YYREEE (reference sequence). With V trimmed by 4 bases and J by 0 bases, 7 bases remained unmatched. The CDR3 totals 16 residues. The CDR3 bases are TGTGCCAGCAGCACCAACAGGGGTAGCTCCTACAATGAGCAGTTCTTC. Protein product: CASSTNRGSSYNEQFF.

The chain uses TRBV12-5 and TRBJ2-1; D is undetermined. There are 14 residues in the CDR3. Per germline, CDR1 LGHNT and CDR2 FRNRAP. V lost 7 bases and J 1 base, leaving 11 bases between the germline ends. The CDR3: CASAPPTSYNEQFF. The CDR3 DNA reads as TGTGCTAGTGCGCCTCCGACTTCCTACAATGAGCAGTTCTTC.

This chain connects TRBV9 to TRBJ2-2, with D perhaps TRBD1 (5 bases). CDR1 and CDR2 from the germline V gene are SGDLS and YYNGEE. CDR3 length: 13 residues. V lost 5 bases and J lost 7, with 12 bases in between. In nucleotides, the CDR3 is TGTGCCAGCAGGGGGCCTTGGGGCGGGGAGCTGTTTTTT. This codes for CASRGPWGGELFF. The variable domain in full, completed from reference TRBV9 and TRBJ2-2, reads DSGVTQTPKHLITATGQRVTLRCSPRSGDLSVYWYQQSLDQGLQFLIQYYNGEERAKGNILERFSAQQFPDLHSELNLSSLELGDSALYFCASRGPWGGELFFGEGSRLTVL.

This chain joins TRBV9 and TRBJ2-3; TRBD2 agrees at 7 bases. The length of the CDR3 is 16 residues. Unmatched junction bases numbered 11, after V lost 0 bases and J lost 7 bases. Germline loops: CDR1 SGDLS, CDR2 YYNGEE. The CDR3 spells CASSVGRHLGGYTQYF. As DNA, the CDR3 is TGTGCCAGCAGCGTAGGGAGACACTTGGGGGGGTATACGCAGTATTTT.

This chain links TRBV18 with TRBJ1-2; D not certain. This CDR3 spans 11 amino acids. V gave up 6 bases and J gave up 8 bases, with 10 bases separating them. Per the germline V gene, CDR1 is KGHSH and CDR2 is LQKENI. The DNA for the CDR3 is TGTGCCAGCTCTGAGGGAGTAGGCTACACCTTC. It codes for CASSEGVGYTF.

The CDR3 region is CASSRGGPGANVLTF. The DNA for the CDR3 is TGTGCCAGCAGCCGGGGGGGTCCCGGGGCCAACGTCCTGACTTTC. The V call is TRBV14, the J call TRBJ2-6; 7 positions match TRBD2. CDR1 is SGHDN and CDR2 is FVKESK in the germline V gene. J gave up 4 bases and V 4 bases, and 4 bases lay outside the gene matches. This CDR3 spans 15 amino acids.

This chain links TRBV6-4 with TRBJ2-1, with D possibly being TRBD2 (5 bases). This CDR3 has 16 amino acids. Germline CDR1 reads MRHNA; CDR2 reads SNTAGT. The ends were cut back, 6 bases at V and 2 bases at J, with 17 bases in the middle. CDR3 loop: CASSPVLSGTYNEQFF. The CDR3 DNA is TGTGCCAGCAGCCCGGTCCTCAGCGGCACCTACAATGAGCAGTTCTTC.

V usage is TRBV28 and J usage is TRBJ1-2, with 7 nucleotides matching TRBD1. Per the germline V gene, CDR1 is MDHEN and CDR2 is SYDVKM. This CDR3 contains 15 residues. The J segment lost 2 bases and the V segment lost 5 bases, leaving 8 bases of the junction unmatched. The CDR3 region has the DNA TGTGCCAGCAGTCCCCAGGGGGAGACAAACTATGGCTACACCTTC. Residues: CASSPQGETNYGYTF.

The chain carries TRBV27 and TRBJ2-7; possible D gene TRBD2, 7 bases. CDR3 length equals 16 residues. Trimming pared 6 bases from V and 2 bases from J, leaving 20 bases between. The germline V gene encodes CDR1 MNHEY and CDR2 SMNVEV (reference sequence). CDR3 in amino acids: CASRTPLSGGPYEQYF. CDR3 DNA sequence: TGTGCCAGCAGAACGCCCCTATCCGGGGGGCCCTACGAGCAGTACTTC.

The CDR3 here is CASSTTKTSGRAAETQYF. In DNA, the CDR3 is TGTGCCAGCAGTACCACGAAGACTAGCGGGAGGGCCGCAGAGACCCAGTACTTC. The genes are TRBV7-6 and TRBJ2-5; 14 bases align to TRBD2. The V segment lost 6 bases and the J segment 4 bases; nucleotides outside the gene matches: 13. Germline-derived CDR1 and CDR2 are SGHVS and FNYEAQ. CDR3 length: 18 residues.

The rearrangement uses TRBV27 and TRBJ2-5, with 7 bases aligning to TRBD1. The assigned J gene may be wrong: the sequence end matches TRBJ2-7 better. Germline CDR1 is MNHEY and CDR2 is SMNVEV (reference sequence). The CDR3 loop spans 16 amino acids. The CDR3 is CASSSKSGTDSYEQYF. CDR3 nucleotide sequence: TGTGCCAGCAGTTCAAAGTCCGGGACAGACTCCTACGAGCAGTACTTC.

The chain has TRBV7-9 and TRBJ1-4; 9 nucleotides align to TRBD1. Germline V lookup: CDR1 SEHNR, CDR2 FQNEAQ (reference sequence). CDR3 length equals 16 residues. The V gene end was trimmed by 2 bases and the J gene end by 8 bases; junction bases not matched to a gene: 9. CDR3 protein: CASSLRGTGKEEKLFF. The CDR3 DNA reads TGTGCCAGCAGCTTAAGGGGGACAGGGAAGGAAGAAAAACTGTTTTTT.

The chain recombines TRBV5-4 with TRBJ2-3, with 12 positions matching TRBD1. The germline V gene encodes CDR1 SGHNT and CDR2 YYREEE (reference sequence). This CDR3 has 16 residues. The J segment lost 4 bases and the V segment lost 4 bases, leaving 7 bases of the junction unmatched. The CDR3 sequence: CASSLRDRGLSDTQYF. The DNA of the CDR3 is TGTGCCAGCAGCCTCCGGGACAGGGGGCTGTCAGATACGCAGTATTTT.

The chain joins TRBV4-1 to TRBJ2-1; D remains unclear. This CDR3 has 14 residues. V gave up 0 bases and J gave up 6 bases, with 9 bases separating them. Germline CDR1 and CDR2: MGHRA and YSYEKL. The CDR3 DNA reads TGCGCCAGCAGCCAAGAAGTCACTTCCAATGAGCAGTTCTTC. Its protein is CASSQEVTSNEQFF.

The V and J genes are TRBV11-2 and TRBJ2-7, with 7 bases fitting TRBD1. V was clipped by 3 bases and J by 1 base; unmatched bases: 6. Looked up from germline, CDR1 is SGHAT and CDR2 is FQNNGV. The CDR3 is 15 amino acids. CDR3 sequence reads: CASSFGTASSYEQYF. CDR3 bases: TGTGCCAGCAGCTTTGGGACAGCCTCATCCTACGAGCAGTACTTC.

V is TRBV30 and J is TRBJ1-2; perhaps TRBD1 as D (5 bases). V lost 3 bases, J lost 8 bases, and 13 bases lay in between. The V gene's germline CDR1 is GTSNPN and CDR2 SVGIG (reference sequence). The CDR3 is made up of 12 amino acids. CDR3 loop: CAWRSAGWGYTF. The CDR3, as DNA: TGTGCCTGGAGGTCCGCAGGGTGGGGCTACACCTTC.

This chain uses TRBV15 with TRBJ2-2; possibly TRBD2 for D (5 bases). This CDR3 is 14 amino acids long. Germline V gene lookup returns CDR1 LNHNV and CDR2 YYDKDF (reference sequence). The germline V and J ends were trimmed by 0 bases and 5 bases, with 7 bases remaining between them. CDR3 residues: CATSRERRTGELFF. CDR3 DNA sequence: TGTGCCACCAGCAGAGAGAGGAGGACCGGGGAGCTGTTTTTT.

V gene TRBV28 combines with J gene TRBJ2-5, with 9 bases identical to TRBD1. V trimming: 6 bases; J trimming: 4 bases; junction bases outside the gene matches: 12. CDR3 size: 16 residues. The V gene's germline CDR1 is MDHEN and CDR2 SYDVKM. The CDR3 nucleotides read TGTGCCAGCAGACCTACCGGACAGGGGTTGACAGAGACCCAGTACTTC. This sequence encodes CASRPTGQGLTETQYF.

This clone appeared a single time. The CDR3 DNA is TGTGCCAGCAGTTTAAGGCCTGGAGAACGGCAGGGGGTACTGAGCGAGCAGTACTTC. Translating gives CASSLRPGERQGVLSEQYF. The chain combines TRBV28 with TRBJ2-7, with 7 positions matching TRBD1. The CDR3 consists of 19 residues. From germline, CDR1 is MDHEN and CDR2 SYDVKM. V lost 2 bases to trimming and J lost 6 bases; unmatched junction nucleotides: 22.

The chain couples TRBV4-2 to TRBJ2-5; 8 positions agree with TRBD2. J was trimmed by 5 bases and V by 5 bases; bases with no gene match: 16. The V gene's germline CDR1 is LGHNA and CDR2 YNFKEQ. The CDR3 totals 17 residues. The CDR3 coding sequence is TGTGCCAGCAGCTATAAGTCGGTAAGCGGGAGAAGGGAGACCCAGTACTTC. Its protein is CASSYKSVSGRRETQYF.

The rearrangement links TRBV10-1 to TRBJ2-7; 8 bases agree with TRBD2. With 2 bases clipped from V and 7 bases from J, the junction kept 10 bases outside the gene matches. The CDR3 is made up of 15 amino acids. CDR1 and CDR2 from the germline V gene are WNHNN and SYGVQD (reference sequence). Here the CDR3 reads CASSEGAGVSKEQYF. CDR3 coding DNA: TGCGCCAGCAGTGAGGGAGCGGGAGTCTCAAAAGAGCAGTACTTC.

The chain has TRBV9 and TRBJ1-5; D gene ambiguous. The CDR3 has 11 amino acids. Trimming stripped 9 bases from V and 4 bases from J, with 8 bases between. The germline CDR1 and CDR2 sequences are SGDLS and YYNGEE. The DNA for the CDR3 is TGTGCCACCTCTCTTAATCAGCCCCAGCATTTT. It is translated as CATSLNQPQHF.

V usage is TRBV5-6 and J usage is TRBJ2-7; 10 bases line up with TRBD2. V lost 0 bases and J lost 3; bases outside the gene matches: 9. The length of the CDR3 is 17 residues. Germline assignment: CDR1 SGHDT and CDR2 YYEEEE. CDR3 sequence: CASSLGLAGSSGYEQYF. CDR3 sequence (DNA): TGTGCCAGCAGCTTGGGACTAGCGGGTTCCTCGGGCTACGAGCAGTACTTC.

This chain connects TRBV5-6 to TRBJ2-6; 8 positions agree with TRBD1. The CDR3 runs 19 residues. Trimming at V came to 0 bases and at J to 0 bases, leaving 8 bases not matched to a gene. The germline V gene encodes CDR1 SGHDT and CDR2 YYEEEE. Here the CDR3 reads CASSLAGTGADSGANVLTF. The DNA of the CDR3 is TGTGCCAGCAGCTTGGCCGGGACAGGCGCCGACTCTGGGGCCAACGTCCTGACTTTC.